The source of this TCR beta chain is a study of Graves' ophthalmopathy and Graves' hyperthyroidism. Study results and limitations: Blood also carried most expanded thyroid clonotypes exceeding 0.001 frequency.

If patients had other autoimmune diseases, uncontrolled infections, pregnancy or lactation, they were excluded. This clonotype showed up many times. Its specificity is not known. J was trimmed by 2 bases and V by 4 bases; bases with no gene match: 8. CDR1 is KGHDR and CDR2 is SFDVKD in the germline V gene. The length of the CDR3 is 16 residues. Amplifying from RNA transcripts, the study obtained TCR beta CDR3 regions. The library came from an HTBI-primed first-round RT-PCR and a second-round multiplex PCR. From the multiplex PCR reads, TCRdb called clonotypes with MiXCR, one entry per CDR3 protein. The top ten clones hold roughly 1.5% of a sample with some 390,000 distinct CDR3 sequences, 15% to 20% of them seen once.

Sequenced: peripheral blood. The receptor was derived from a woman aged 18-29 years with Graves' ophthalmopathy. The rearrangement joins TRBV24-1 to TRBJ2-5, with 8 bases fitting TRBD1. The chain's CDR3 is CATSENPNRGQETQYF. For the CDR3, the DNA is TGTGCCACCAGTGAAAACCCCAACAGGGGGCAAGAGACCCAGTACTTC.